This TCR beta chain was identified in a study of blood T cell repertoires in COVID-19 (dated by TCRdb to 2020 to 2021). Turning to the overall study: Samples from collaborators originated in the United States, Italy and Spain and spanned both the acute and convalescent phases of COVID-19. Sample metadata almost always included a de-identified subject ID, COVID-19 status, age in years and sex. The dataset comprised deeply sampled blood TCRbeta repertoires from subjects exposed to, actively infected with, or recovered from COVID-19. Where available, HLA class I and class II types were taken from metadata supplied by the sample provider and were not determined by assay-based typing. Samples came from the ongoing ImmuneRACE study (first 160 participants) plus 1,254 subjects from 6 global collaborators. The prospective study material was composed of cDNA or gDNA derived from T cells, B-cell-depleted T cells, or PBMCs. The repertoires were released in a freely available public database intended as a resource for research on the immune response to SARS-CoV-2. Overall results and qualifications from the work: The amount of clinical and demographic metadata varied by source and participant and was provided uncurated.

Comment on this clone: Its antigen remains undetermined. No much larger clone is present one base from it, and per-base qualities are unavailable.

TCRbeta CDR3 regions were amplified from genomic DNA by means of the immunoSEQ Assay, a bias-controlled multiplex PCR. In the original analysis: Nucleated cell counts per sample were estimated from amplification of reference gene primers within the assay. To quantify the absolute abundance of each unique TCRbeta CDR3 rearrangement, sequence reads were collapsed and filtered. For each sample, productive Simpson clonality was calculated as the square root of Simpson's diversity index across productive rearrangements. Sourced from immuneACCESS, this table was stored by TCRdb with only in-frame sequences that have V and J called. A share of the clones is absent; for the studies checked, an unresolved V gene accounts for under half, and the remainder has no known explanation. The V and J calls and clone size were taken over from that table, and D and trimming were inferred from the DNA. For this sample there are around 370,000 clones; about 90% appear just once. 2.5% to 4% of the sample lies in the top ten.

Samples from volunteer blood donors who had recovered from COVID-19 were contributed by a second Seattle source. The collaborating institutions used their own protocols to collect whole blood in K2EDTA tubes. For TCRbeta analysis, collaborator samples were shipped as frozen whole blood, as isolated PBMCs, or as DNA extracted from either sample type. Spanning cysteine to phenylalanine, the CDR3 consists of 15 amino acids. Only CDR3 DNA is held: 45 bases, read in frame from base 1. The V and J ends are trimmed by 5 bases and 9 bases, leaving 21 bases between them. CDR1 and CDR2 were assigned from the germline V gene (reference sequence) as LNHNV and YYDKDF.

Sequencing used peripheral blood. This receptor was taken from a woman aged 18-29 years who had recovered from COVID-19. The chain is encoded by TRBV15 joined to TRBJ2-3; D gene: possibly TRBD2, on 5 matching bases. The nucleotide sequence reads as follows: TGTGCCACCAGCTTAGATGCCATAGATACGGGAACGCAGTATTTT. This codes for CATSLDAIDTGTQYF.